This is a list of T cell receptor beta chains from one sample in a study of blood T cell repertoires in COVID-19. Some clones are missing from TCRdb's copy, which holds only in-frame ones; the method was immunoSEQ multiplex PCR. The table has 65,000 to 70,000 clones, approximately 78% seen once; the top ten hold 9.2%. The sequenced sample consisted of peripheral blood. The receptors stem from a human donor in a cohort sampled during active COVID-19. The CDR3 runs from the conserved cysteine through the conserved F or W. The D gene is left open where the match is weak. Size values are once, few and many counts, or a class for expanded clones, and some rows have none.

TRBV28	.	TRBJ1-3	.	CASTEWAGMISGNTIYF	TGTGCCAGCACCGAATGGGCAGGGATGATCTCTGGAAACACCATATATTTT
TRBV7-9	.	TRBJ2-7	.	CASSLDGDRAPRYEQYF	TGTGCCAGCAGCTTAGACGGGGATAGGGCCCCACGCTACGAGCAGTACTTC
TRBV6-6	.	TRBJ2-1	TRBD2	CASSLPTSGRAHEQFF	TGTGCCAGCAGTCTTCCCACTAGCGGGAGGGCCCATGAGCAGTTCTTC
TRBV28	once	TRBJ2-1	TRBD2	CASSPVTPGLATDEQFF	TGTGCCAGCAGTCCCGTGACCCCGGGACTAGCAACCGATGAGCAGTTCTTC
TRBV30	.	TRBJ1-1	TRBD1	CAWTLGGGTEAFF	TGTGCCTGGACACTAGGGGGCGGTACTGAAGCTTTCTTT
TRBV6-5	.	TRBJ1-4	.	CASSLSVTNEKLFF	TGTGCCAGCAGTTTATCAGTAACTAATGAAAAACTGTTTTTT
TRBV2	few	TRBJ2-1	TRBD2	CASRGLAGGYNEQFF	TGTGCCAGCAGGGGACTAGCGGGAGGCTACAATGAGCAGTTCTTC
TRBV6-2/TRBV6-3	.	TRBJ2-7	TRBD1	CASSYIGQGPKSSYEQYF	TGTGCCAGCAGTTACATCGGACAGGGCCCCAAATCCTCCTACGAGCAGTACTTC
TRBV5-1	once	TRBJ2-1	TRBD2	CASSPGGSGSQSYNEQFF	TGCGCCAGCAGCCCCGGAGGAAGCGGGAGTCAATCCTACAATGAGCAGTTCTTC
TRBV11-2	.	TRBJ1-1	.	CASRNAWRGLDTEAFF	TGTGCCAGCAGAAACGCCTGGCGCGGCTTGGACACTGAAGCTTTCTTT
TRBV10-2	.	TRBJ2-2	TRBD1	CASGTGGAGTGELFF	TGCGCCAGCGGGACAGGGGGCGCGGGGACCGGGGAGCTGTTTTTT
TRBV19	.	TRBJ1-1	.	CASSNRRNTEAFF	TGTGCCAGTAGCAATCGTAGGAACACTGAAGCTTTCTTT
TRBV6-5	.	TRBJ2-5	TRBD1	CASSYEAGGLETQYF	TGTGCCAGCAGTTATGAGGCAGGGGGATTAGAGACCCAGTACTTC
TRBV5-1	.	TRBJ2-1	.	CASSLAGSSYNEQFF	TGCGCCAGCAGCTTGGCGGGGAGCTCCTACAATGAGCAGTTCTTC
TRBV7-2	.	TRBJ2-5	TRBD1	CASSPDRGLETQYF	TGTGCCAGCAGCCCGGACAGGGGGCTCGAGACCCAGTACTTC
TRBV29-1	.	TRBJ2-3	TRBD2	CSVVGLAGATDTQYF	TGCAGCGTTGTTGGGCTAGCGGGAGCAACAGATACGCAGTATTTT
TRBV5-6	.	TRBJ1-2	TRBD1	CASSLVQGAYGYTF	TGTGCCAGCAGCTTGGTCCAGGGGGCTTATGGCTACACCTTC
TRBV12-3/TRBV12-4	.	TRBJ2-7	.	CASSFRNSYEQYF	TGTGCCAGCAGTTTTAGAAACTCCTACGAGCAGTACTTC
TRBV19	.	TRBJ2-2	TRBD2	CASSPWTSGTLGELFF	TGTGCCAGTAGTCCCTGGACTAGCGGGACGTTGGGGGAGCTGTTTTTT
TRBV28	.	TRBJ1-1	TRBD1	CASRLPGGRAFF	TGTGCCAGCAGGCTTCCAGGGGGCCGAGCTTTCTTT
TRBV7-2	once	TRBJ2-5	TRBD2	CASSFGLAGGQETQYF	TGTGCCAGCAGTTTCGGACTAGCGGGAGGCCAAGAGACCCAGTACTTC
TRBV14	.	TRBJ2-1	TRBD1	CASSHFQGARDEQFF	TGTGCCAGCAGCCATTTCCAGGGGGCGCGCGATGAGCAGTTCTTC
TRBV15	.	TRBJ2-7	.	CATSRGGSGSGEQYF	TGTGCCACCAGCAGAGGTGGAAGCGGGTCGGGCGAGCAGTACTTC
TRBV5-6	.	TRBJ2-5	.	CASSPFRGETQYF	TGTGCCAGCAGCCCTTTTAGGGGGGAGACCCAGTACTTC
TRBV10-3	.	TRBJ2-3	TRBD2	CAIRGHSGSLQDTQYF	TGTGCCATCAGGGGACATAGCGGGAGTTTGCAAGATACGCAGTATTTT
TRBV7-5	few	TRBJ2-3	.	CARSPGQPIVF	TGTGCCAGAAGCCCGGGACAGCCCATAGTATTT
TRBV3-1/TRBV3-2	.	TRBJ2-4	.	CASSQVGGSTKNIQYF	TGTGCCAGCAGCCAAGTTGGGGGGAGCACCAAAAACATTCAGTACTTC
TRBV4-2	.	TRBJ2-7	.	CASTPSERSYEQYF	TGTGCCAGCACCCCCAGCGAGCGGTCCTACGAGCAGTACTTC
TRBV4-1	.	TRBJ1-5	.	CASSQDAGGYQPQHF	TGCGCCAGCAGCCAAGATGCGGGGGGATATCAGCCCCAGCATTTT
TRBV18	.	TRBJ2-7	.	CASSPPEGVYEQYF	TGTGCCAGCTCACCACCGGAAGGGGTCTACGAGCAGTACTTC
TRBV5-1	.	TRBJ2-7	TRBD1	CASLATGGEQYF	TGCGCCAGCTTGGCGACAGGGGGCGAGCAGTACTTC
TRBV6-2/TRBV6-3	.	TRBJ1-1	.	CASIPQGSTEAFF	TGTGCCAGCATCCCTCAGGGAAGCACTGAAGCTTTCTTT
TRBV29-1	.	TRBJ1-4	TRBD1	CSVGTGREKLFF	TGCAGCGTAGGGACAGGGCGAGAAAAACTGTTTTTT
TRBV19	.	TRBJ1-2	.	CASSIQGRTFTF	TGTGCCAGTAGTATACAGGGCAGAACATTCACCTTC
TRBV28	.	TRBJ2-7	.	CASSRSYEQYF	TGTGCCAGCAGTCGCTCCTACGAGCAGTACTTC
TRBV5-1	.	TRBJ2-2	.	CASTGFNTGELFF	TGCGCCAGCACGGGATTTAACACCGGGGAGCTGTTTTTT
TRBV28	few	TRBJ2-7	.	CASSDPTTEYEQYF	TGTGCCAGCAGTGACCCGACGACAGAATACGAGCAGTACTTC
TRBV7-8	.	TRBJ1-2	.	CASSPDSYGYTF	TGTGCCAGCAGCCCCGACAGCTATGGCTACACCTTC
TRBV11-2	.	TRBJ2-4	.	CASSHASSGTYKNIQYF	TGTGCCAGCAGCCATGCATCGTCCGGGACATACAAAAACATTCAGTACTTC
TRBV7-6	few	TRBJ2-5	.	CASSPNLPKETQYF	TGTGCCAGCAGCCCAAACTTGCCCAAAGAGACCCAGTACTTC
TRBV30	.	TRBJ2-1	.	CACPVLGGPTSYNEQFF	TGTGCCTGCCCTGTCTTAGGAGGTCCCACCTCCTACAATGAGCAGTTCTTC
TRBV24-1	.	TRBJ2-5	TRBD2	CATSDWRGGETQYF	TGTGCCACCAGTGATTGGCGGGGGGGGGAGACCCAGTACTTC
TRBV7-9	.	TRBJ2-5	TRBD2	CAGGVAGVGETQYF	TGTGCCGGTGGAGTAGCGGGAGTTGGAGAGACCCAGTACTTC
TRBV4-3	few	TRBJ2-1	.	CASSQDRTDYNEQFF	TGCGCCAGCAGCCAAGATCGGACAGACTACAATGAGCAGTTCTTC
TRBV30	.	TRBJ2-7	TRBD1	CAWKSMTGGYEQYF	TGTGCCTGGAAATCAATGACAGGGGGCTACGAGCAGTACTTC
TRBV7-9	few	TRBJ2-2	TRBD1	CASSRGQSTGELFF	TGTGCCAGCAGCCGGGGACAGTCCACCGGGGAGCTGTTTTTT
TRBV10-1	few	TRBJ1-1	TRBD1	CASSRQGVPEAFF	TGCGCCAGCTCTAGACAGGGTGTCCCTGAAGCTTTCTTT
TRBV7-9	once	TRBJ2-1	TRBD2	CASSPGLAGGPKYNEQFF	TGTGCCAGCAGTCCCGGACTAGCGGGAGGGCCCAAATACAATGAGCAGTTCTTC
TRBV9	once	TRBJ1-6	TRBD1	CASSVAPGGNSPLHF	TGTGCCAGCAGCGTAGCTCCAGGGGGAAATTCACCCCTCCACTTT
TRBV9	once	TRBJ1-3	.	CASSVGVPTTGTIYF	TGTGCCAGCAGCGTAGGGGTCCCTACCACGGGGACCATATATTTT
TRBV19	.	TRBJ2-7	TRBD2	CASSALAGNGYEQYF	TGTGCCAGTAGCGCCCTAGCGGGAAATGGTTACGAGCAGTACTTC
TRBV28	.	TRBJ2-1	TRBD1	CASSLTPPGQGMDWNEQFF	TGTGCCAGCAGTTTAACCCCGCCGGGACAGGGGATGGATTGGAATGAGCAGTTCTTC
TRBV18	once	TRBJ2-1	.	CASSRQRSLIRALGNEQFF	TGTGCCAGCTCACGACAGAGGAGCCTTATCCGGGCCCTGGGGAATGAGCAGTTCTTC
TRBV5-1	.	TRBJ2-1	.	CASSLQQGWYNEQFF	TGCGCCAGCAGCCTGCAACAGGGTTGGTACAATGAGCAGTTCTTC